This entry lists 9 T cell receptor beta chains sequenced from one sample in a study of cytomegalovirus exposure and HLA in healthy donors. The PCR used 60 Vbeta and 13 Jbeta primers. Profiling relied on immunoSEQ multiplex PCR, and the TCRdb table lists in-frame clones only, not all of them. Seen here are about 150,000 clones, 70% to 85% observed once, and the top ten hold 2% to 2.5%. Sample: PBMCs. These receptors came from a man between 25 and 39 years old in good health and CMV-seronegative.

The chain carries TRBV9 and TRBJ2-5; 8 nucleotides agree with TRBD2. The germline gives CDR1 SGDLS, CDR2 YYNGEE. This CDR3 has 17 residues. After removal of 4 bases from V and 2 bases from J, the junction contained 13 bases not matched to a gene. The CDR3 DNA reads TGTGCCAGCAGCCCCACCGGAGGGGGACTAGATCAAGAGACCCAGTACTTC. Its protein product is CASSPTGGGLDQETQYF.

This chain joins TRBV4-2 and TRBJ2-7; possible D gene TRBD2, 5 bases. The CDR3 has 17 residues. Trimming removed 1 base at V and 0 bases at J, with 16 bases between. Germline CDR1 and CDR2: LGHNA and YNFKEQ. The chain's CDR3 is CASSQVGTGFSSYEQYF. CDR3 sequence (DNA): TGTGCCAGCAGCCAAGTAGGAACGGGGTTCAGCTCCTACGAGCAGTACTTC.

The V call is TRBV6-5, the J call TRBJ2-7; TRBD1 matches 8 bases. With 8 bases clipped from V and 3 bases from J, the junction kept 3 bases outside the gene matches. From germline, CDR1 is MNHEY and CDR2 SVGAGI. CDR3 length equals 12 residues. The CDR3 loop is CASHGQGYEQYF. CDR3 DNA sequence: TGTGCCAGCCACGGACAGGGCTACGAGCAGTACTTC.

Relative to its sample, this clone is medium-sized. The gene calls are TRBV5-8 and TRBJ1-6; TRBD1 might be the D (6 bases). Trimming took off 0 bases at V and 10 bases at J, with 14 bases between the two ends. There are 15 residues in the CDR3. Per the germline V gene, CDR1 is SGHTS and CDR2 is YDEGEE. This CDR3 reads CASSLEPDSLSPLHF. In DNA, the CDR3 is TGTGCCAGCAGCTTGGAACCGGACAGTTTATCACCCCTCCACTTT. Full variable domain (remainder filled in from reference TRBV5-8 and TRBJ1-6): EAGVTQSPTHLIKTRGQQATLRCSPISGHTSVYWYQQALGLGLQFLLWYDEGEERNRGNFPPRFSGRQFPNYSSELNVNALELEDSALYLCASSLEPDSLSPLHFGNGTRLTVT.

This chain uses TRBV6-1 with TRBJ1-6, with TRBD1 as a possible D gene (6 bases). The CDR3 runs to 12 residues. Germline V gives CDR1 MNHNS, CDR2 SASEGT. V lost 1 base and J 14 bases, leaving 9 bases between the germline ends. DNA for the CDR3: TGTGCCAGCAGTGAAGACAGGGTGGCCCTCCACTTT. Its protein is CASSEDRVALHF.

The chain employs TRBV7-9 and TRBJ2-7; 10 nucleotides align to TRBD1. The CDR3 consists of 14 residues. Germline loops: CDR1 SEHNR, CDR2 FQNEAQ (reference sequence). Losses at the gene ends were 6 bases for V and 8 bases for J; bases not matched to a gene: 10. CDR3 loop: CASSPGTGVLQQYF. The DNA for the CDR3 is TGTGCCAGCAGTCCCGGGACAGGGGTCCTCCAGCAGTACTTC.

This chain joins TRBV5-1 and TRBJ2-1, with 15 bases lining up with TRBD2. The CDR3 contains 16 residues. Germline CDR1 is SGHRS and CDR2 is YFSETQ. The J segment lost 7 bases and the V segment lost 1 base, leaving 3 bases of the junction unmatched. As DNA, the CDR3 is TGCGCCAGCAGCTTGCGGACTAGCGGGGGGGCGAATGAGCAGTTCTTC. This gives the protein CASSLRTSGGANEQFF.

This clone came up once. This chain joins TRBV7-2 and TRBJ1-5; D uncertain. V was shortened by 2 bases and J by 0 bases, with 11 bases between the two germline ends. In germline, CDR1 is SGHTA, CDR2 FQGNSA. The CDR3 contains 16 residues. The DNA of the CDR3 is TGTGCCAGCAGCTTAATAGCTCAGCATAGCAATCAGCCCCAGCATTTT. Translating gives CASSLIAQHSNQPQHF.

The chain employs TRBV2 and TRBJ2-3; D perhaps matches TRBD2 (6 bases). The V gene's germline CDR1 is SNHLY and CDR2 FYNNEI. Trimming cost V 6 bases and J 0 bases, with 16 bases left between them. This CDR3 has 16 amino acids. In nucleotides, the CDR3 is TGTGCCAGCAGCCTACAGGCTAGCGAGAGCACAGATACGCAGTATTTT. Translated, it gives CASSLQASESTDTQYF.